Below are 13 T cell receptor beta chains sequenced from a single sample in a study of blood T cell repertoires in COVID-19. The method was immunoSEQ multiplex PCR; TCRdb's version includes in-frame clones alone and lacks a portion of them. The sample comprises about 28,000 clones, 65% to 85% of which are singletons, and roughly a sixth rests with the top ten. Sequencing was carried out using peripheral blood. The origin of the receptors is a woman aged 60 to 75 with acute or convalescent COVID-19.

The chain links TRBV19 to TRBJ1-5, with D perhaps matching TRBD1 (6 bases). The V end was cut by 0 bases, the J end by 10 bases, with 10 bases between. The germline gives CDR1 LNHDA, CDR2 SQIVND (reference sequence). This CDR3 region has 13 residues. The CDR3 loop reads CASSIDHRAPQHF. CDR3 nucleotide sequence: TGTGCCAGTAGTATAGATCACAGGGCCCCCCAGCATTTT.

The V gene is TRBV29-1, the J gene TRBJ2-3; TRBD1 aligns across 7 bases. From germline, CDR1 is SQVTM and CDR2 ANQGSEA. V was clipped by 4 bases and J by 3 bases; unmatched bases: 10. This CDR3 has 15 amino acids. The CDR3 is CSVVGVQGLTDTQYF. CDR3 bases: TGCAGCGTTGTGGGTGTACAGGGGCTAACAGATACGCAGTATTTT.

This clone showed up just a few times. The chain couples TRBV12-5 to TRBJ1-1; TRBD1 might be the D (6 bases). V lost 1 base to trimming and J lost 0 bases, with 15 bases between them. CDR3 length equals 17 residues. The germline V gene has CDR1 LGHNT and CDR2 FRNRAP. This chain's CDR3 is CASGLDRVYGMNTEAFF. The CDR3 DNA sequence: TGTGCTAGTGGTTTGGACAGGGTTTACGGCATGAACACTGAAGCTTTCTTT.

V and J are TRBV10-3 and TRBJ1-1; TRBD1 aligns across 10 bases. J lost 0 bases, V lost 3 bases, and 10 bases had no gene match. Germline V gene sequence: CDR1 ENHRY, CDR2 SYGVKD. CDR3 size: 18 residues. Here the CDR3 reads CAISEWGQGPSMNTEAFF. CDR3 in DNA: TGTGCCATCAGTGAATGGGGACAGGGGCCTAGCATGAACACTGAAGCTTTCTTT.

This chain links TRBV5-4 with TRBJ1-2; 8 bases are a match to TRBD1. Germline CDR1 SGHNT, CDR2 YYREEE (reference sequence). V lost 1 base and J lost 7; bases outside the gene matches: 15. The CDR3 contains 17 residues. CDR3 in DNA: TGTGCCAGCAGCTTGAGTCTTGGAGGACAGGGTGGTTTTGGCTACACCTTC. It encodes CASSLSLGGQGGFGYTF.

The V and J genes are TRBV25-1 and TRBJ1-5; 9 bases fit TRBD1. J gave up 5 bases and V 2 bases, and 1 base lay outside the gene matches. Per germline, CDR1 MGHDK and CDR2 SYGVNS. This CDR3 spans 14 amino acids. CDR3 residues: CASSEGTGYQPQHF. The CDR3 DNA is TGTGCCAGCAGTGAAGGGACAGGGTATCAGCCCCAGCATTTT.

The CDR3 region has the DNA TGTGCCAGCAGCTTCCGGGACAGGGGATACGAGCAGTACTTC. This encodes CASSFRDRGYEQYF. This rearrangement joins TRBV5-6 to TRBJ2-7, with 10 nucleotides matching TRBD1. The CDR3 runs 14 residues. CDR1 and CDR2 (germline): SGHDT, YYEEEE. With V trimmed by 2 bases and J by 4 bases, 3 bases remained unmatched.

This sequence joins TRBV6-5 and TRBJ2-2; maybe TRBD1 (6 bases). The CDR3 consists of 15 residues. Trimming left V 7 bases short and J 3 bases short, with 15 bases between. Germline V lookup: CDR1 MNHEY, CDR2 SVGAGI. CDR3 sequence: CASTWTEDYTGELFF. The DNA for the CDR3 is TGTGCCAGCACCTGGACAGAAGACTACACCGGGGAGCTGTTTTTT.

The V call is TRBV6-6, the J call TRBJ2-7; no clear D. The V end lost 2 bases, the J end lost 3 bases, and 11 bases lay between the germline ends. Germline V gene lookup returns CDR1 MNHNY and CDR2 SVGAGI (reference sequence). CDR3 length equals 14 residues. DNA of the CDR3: TGTGCCAGCAGTTACGGCGGTCGCGGCTACGAGCAGTACTTC. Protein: CASSYGGRGYEQYF.

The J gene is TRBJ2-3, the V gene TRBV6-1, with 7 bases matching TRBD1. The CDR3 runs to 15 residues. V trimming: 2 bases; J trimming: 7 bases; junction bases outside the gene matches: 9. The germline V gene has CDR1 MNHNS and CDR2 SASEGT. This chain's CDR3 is CASSEYRARGNTQYF. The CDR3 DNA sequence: TGTGCCAGCAGTGAATATAGGGCCAGGGGGAATACGCAGTATTTT.

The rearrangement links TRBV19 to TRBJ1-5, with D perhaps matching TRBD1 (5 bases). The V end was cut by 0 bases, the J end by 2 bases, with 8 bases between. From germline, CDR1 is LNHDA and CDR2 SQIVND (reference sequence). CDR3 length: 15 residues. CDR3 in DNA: TGTGCCAGTAGTATAGAGGGCAGGGGCAATCAGCCCCAGCATTTT. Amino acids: CASSIEGRGNQPQHF.

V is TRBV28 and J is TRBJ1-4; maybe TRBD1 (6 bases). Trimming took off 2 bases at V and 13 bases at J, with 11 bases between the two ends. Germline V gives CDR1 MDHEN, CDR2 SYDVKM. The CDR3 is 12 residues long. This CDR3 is CASSLQTGRLFF. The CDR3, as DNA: TGTGCCAGCAGTTTACAGACAGGTCGACTGTTTTTT. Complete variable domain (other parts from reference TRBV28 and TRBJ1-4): DVKVTQSSRYLVKRTGEKVFLECVQDMDHENMFWYRQDPGLGLRLIYFSYDVKMKEKGDIPEGYSVSREKKERFSLILESASTNQTSMYLCASSLQTGRLFFGSGTQLSVL.

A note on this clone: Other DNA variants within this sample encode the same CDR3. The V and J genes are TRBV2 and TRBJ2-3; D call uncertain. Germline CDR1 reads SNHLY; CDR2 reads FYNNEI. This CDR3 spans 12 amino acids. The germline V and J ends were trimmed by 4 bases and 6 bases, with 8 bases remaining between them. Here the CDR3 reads CASSVSRDTQYF. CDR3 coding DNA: TGTGCCAGCAGTGTTAGCCGGGATACGCAGTATTTT.